A single sample gave rise to the 11 T cell receptor beta chains below, sequenced in a study of Graves' ophthalmopathy and Graves' hyperthyroidism. From RNA, the CDR3 regions of TCR beta chains were amplified and sequenced. Amplification began with first-round RT-PCR using HTBI primers, then second-round multiplex PCR was performed. TCRdb used MiXCR to reprocess the multiplex PCR reads, holding one entry per CDR3 protein. The sample lists around 1,000,000 distinct CDR3 sequences; less than 45% were seen once. The specimen was peripheral blood or thyroid tissue (not recorded which). The receptors here all came from an adult man with Graves' hyperthyroidism.

This clonotype was seen more than once but under ten times. The chain carries TRBV12-3 or TRBV12-4 and TRBJ2-2; D is perhaps TRBD2 (5 bases). Trimming pared 3 bases from V and 7 bases from J, leaving 15 bases between. The CDR3 contains 15 residues. CDR3 in amino acids: CASSFSRRSHGELFF. The CDR3 nucleotides read TGTGCCAGCAGTTTTTCTAGGAGGTCCCACGGGGAGCTGTTTTTT.

This sequence joins TRBV6-5 and TRBJ1-2; the D gene is possibly TRBD1 (5 bases). CDR1 and CDR2 (germline): MNHEY, SVGAGI. The ends were cut back, 6 bases at V and 8 bases at J, with 13 bases in the middle. The CDR3 loop spans 12 amino acids. The CDR3 bases are TGTGCCAGCAGGGCAGGGATAGGAGGCTACACCTTC. Translation: CASRAGIGGYTF.

With regard to this clonotype: One base away lies a much larger clone, so this may be a sequencing read error. This chain uses TRBV12-3 or TRBV12-4 with TRBJ1-2; D call uncertain. The CDR3 extends over 13 amino acids. Trimming removed 11 bases from V and 4 bases from J, with 17 bases in between. This CDR3 reads CAGARDQTYGYTF. The CDR3 nucleotides are TGTGCCGGCGCCAGAGATCAGACCTATGGCTACACCTTC.

The chain links TRBV29-1 to TRBJ1-2; D call uncertain. Germline lookup yields CDR1 SQVTM and CDR2 ANQGSEA. The CDR3 extends over 13 amino acids. The V end was cut by 8 bases, the J end by 2 bases, with 15 bases between. For the CDR3, the DNA is TGCAGCTTAAGCCGGCGGAAAAACTATGGCTACACCTTC. It yields the protein CSLSRRKNYGYTF.

There are a few counts of this clonotype. The chain joins TRBV5-4 to TRBJ1-2; the match to TRBD1 covers 7 bases. The CDR3 is 13 residues long. Per the germline V gene, CDR1 is SGHNT and CDR2 is YYREEE (reference sequence). V gave up 4 bases and J gave up 8 bases; unmatched junction bases: 8. Here the CDR3 reads CASSGTDPDGYTF. CDR3 in DNA: TGTGCCAGCAGCGGGACAGACCCGGACGGCTACACCTTC. The whole variable domain, filled in from reference TRBV5-4 and TRBJ1-2, reads ETGVTQSPTHLIKTRGQQVTLRCSSQSGHNTVSWYQQALGQGPQFIFQYYREEENGRGNFPPRFSGLQFPNYSSELNVNALELDDSALYLCASSGTDPDGYTFGSGTRLTVV.

This clonotype was seen ten or more times. The chain has TRBV20-1 and TRBJ1-2; 9 positions match TRBD1. J lost 9 bases, V lost 0 bases, and 5 bases had no gene match. Germline CDR1 is DFQATT and CDR2 is SNEGSKA (reference sequence). The CDR3 sequence is 13 residues long. The CDR3 is CSAREQGALSYTF. CDR3 sequence (DNA): TGCAGTGCTAGAGAACAGGGGGCTTTAAGCTACACCTTC.

This rearrangement joins TRBV6-4 to TRBJ2-6, with 9 bases that match TRBD1. After removal of 3 bases from V and 2 bases from J, the junction contained 5 bases not matched to a gene. Germline V gene sequence: CDR1 MRHNA, CDR2 SNTAGT. The CDR3 loop spans 17 amino acids. CDR3 amino acids: CASSEQGARAGANVLTF. The CDR3 DNA follows: TGTGCCAGCAGTGAACAGGGGGCGCGTGCTGGGGCCAACGTCCTGACTTTC.

Notes on this clonotype: Given a much more abundant clone one base away, this may be a read error. In this CDR3 the conserved last residue, phenylalanine or tryptophan, is missing, so a read error is likely. The V gene is TRBV19, the J gene TRBJ1-3; D is undetermined. Germline CDR1 LNHDA, CDR2 SQIVND (reference sequence). The CDR3 extends over 15 amino acids. V gave up 9 bases and J gave up 0 bases, with 15 bases separating them. CDR3 sequence (DNA): TGTGCCAGCAGCTTACAGACGAGCTCTGGAAACACCATATATTCT. This encodes CASSLQTSSGNTIYS.

The chain combines TRBV25-1 with TRBJ2-6; D is unresolved. V was clipped by 6 bases and J by 0 bases, with 12 bases between them. The CDR3 length is 16 residues. Germline V gives CDR1 MGHDK, CDR2 SYGVNS. The CDR3: CASSFDGVSGANVLTF. DNA for the CDR3: TGTGCCAGCAGCTTTGACGGAGTCTCTGGGGCCAACGTCCTGACTTTC.

This clonotype was seen a few times. J is TRBJ2-7 and V is TRBV11-2, with 8 bases aligning to TRBD1. Trimming took 3 bases from V and 5 from J; bases not matched to a gene: 9. The CDR3 totals 15 residues. Germline CDR1 and CDR2: SGHAT and FQNNGV. CDR3 nucleotide sequence: TGTGCCAGCAGCTTTGTCGGGACAGGCGTACACGAGCAGTACTTC. Protein product: CASSFVGTGVHEQYF.

Here the CDR3 reads CASSSKTLTYEQYF. Here the CDR3 DNA reads TGTGCCAGCAGCTCCAAGACATTAACCTACGAGCAGTACTTC. The rearrangement uses TRBV7-9 and TRBJ2-7; no firm D call. The V and J ends lost 4 bases and 2 bases respectively, with 12 bases between them. The V gene's germline CDR1 is SEHNR and CDR2 FQNEAQ (reference sequence). CDR3 length equals 14 residues. Complete variable domain (other parts from reference TRBV7-9 and TRBJ2-7): DTGVSQNPRHKITKRGQNVTFRCDPISEHNRLYWYRQTLGQGPEFLTYFQNEAQLEKSRLLSDRFSAERPKGSFSTLEIQRTEQGDSAMYLCASSSKTLTYEQYFGPGTRLTVT.